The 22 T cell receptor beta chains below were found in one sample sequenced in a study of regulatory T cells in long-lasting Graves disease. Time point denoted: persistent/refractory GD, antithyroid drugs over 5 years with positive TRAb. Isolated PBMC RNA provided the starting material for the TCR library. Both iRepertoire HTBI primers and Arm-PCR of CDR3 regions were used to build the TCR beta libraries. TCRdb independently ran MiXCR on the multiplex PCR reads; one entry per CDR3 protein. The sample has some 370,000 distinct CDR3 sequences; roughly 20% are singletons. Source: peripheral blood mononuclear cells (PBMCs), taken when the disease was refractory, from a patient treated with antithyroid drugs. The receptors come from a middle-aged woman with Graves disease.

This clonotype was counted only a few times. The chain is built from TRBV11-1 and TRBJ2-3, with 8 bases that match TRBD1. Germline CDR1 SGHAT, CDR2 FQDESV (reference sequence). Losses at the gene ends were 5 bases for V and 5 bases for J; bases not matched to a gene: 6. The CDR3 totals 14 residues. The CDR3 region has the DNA TGTGCCAGCAGCCAGGACAGGGCGAAAGATACGCAGTATTTT. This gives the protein CASSQDRAKDTQYF.

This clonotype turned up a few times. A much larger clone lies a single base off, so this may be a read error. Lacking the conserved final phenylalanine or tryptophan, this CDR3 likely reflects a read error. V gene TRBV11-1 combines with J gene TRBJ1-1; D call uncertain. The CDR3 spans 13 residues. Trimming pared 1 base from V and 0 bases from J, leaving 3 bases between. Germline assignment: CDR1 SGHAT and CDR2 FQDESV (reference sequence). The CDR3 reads CASSLGMNTEAFL. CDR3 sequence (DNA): TGTGCCAGCAGCTTAGGCATGAACACTGAAGCTTTCCTT.

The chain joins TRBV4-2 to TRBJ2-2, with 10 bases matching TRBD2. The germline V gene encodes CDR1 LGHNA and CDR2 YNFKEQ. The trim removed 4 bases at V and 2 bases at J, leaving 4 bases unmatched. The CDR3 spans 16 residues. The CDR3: CASSLRTSGNTGELFF. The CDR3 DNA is TGTGCCAGCAGCCTAAGGACTAGCGGCAACACCGGGGAGCTGTTTTTT.

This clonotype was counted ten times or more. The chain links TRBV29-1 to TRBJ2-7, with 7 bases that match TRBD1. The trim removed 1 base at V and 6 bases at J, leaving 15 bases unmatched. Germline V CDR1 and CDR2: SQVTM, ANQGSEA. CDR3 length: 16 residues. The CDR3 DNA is TGCAGCGTTGAAGGCCGACAGGGTGGCCCTTCGAGCGAGCAGTACTTC. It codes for CSVEGRQGGPSSEQYF.

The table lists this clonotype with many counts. In nucleotides, the CDR3 is TGTGCCAGCAGTGAACAGGGATACCAGCCCCAGCATTTT. Its protein is CASSEQGYQPQHF. The chain joins TRBV2 to TRBJ1-5; weak D call: TRBD1 (5 bases). The germline V gene encodes CDR1 SNHLY and CDR2 FYNNEI. CDR3 size: 13 residues. V was pared by 2 bases and J by 7 bases, with 9 bases between.

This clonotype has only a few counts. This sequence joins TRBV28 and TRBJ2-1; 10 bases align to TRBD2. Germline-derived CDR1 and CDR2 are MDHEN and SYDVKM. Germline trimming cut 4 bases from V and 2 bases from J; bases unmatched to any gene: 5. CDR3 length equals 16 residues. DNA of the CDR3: TGTGCCAGCAGTTCTCCCCTAGCGGGAGCCTACAATGAGCAGTTCTTC. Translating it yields CASSSPLAGAYNEQFF.

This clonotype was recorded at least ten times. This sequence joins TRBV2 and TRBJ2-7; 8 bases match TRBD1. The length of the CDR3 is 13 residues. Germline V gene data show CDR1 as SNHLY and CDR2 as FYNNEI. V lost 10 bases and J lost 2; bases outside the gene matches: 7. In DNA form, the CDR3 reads TGTGCCATACTCGGACAGGGAGCCTACGAGCAGTACTTC. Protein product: CAILGQGAYEQYF. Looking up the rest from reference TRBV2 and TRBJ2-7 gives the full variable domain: EPEVTQTPSHQVTQMGQEVILRCVPISNHLYFYWYRQILGQKVEFLVSFYNNEISEKSEIFDDQFSVERPDGSNFTLKIRSTKLEDSAMYFCAILGQGAYEQYFGPGTRLTVT.

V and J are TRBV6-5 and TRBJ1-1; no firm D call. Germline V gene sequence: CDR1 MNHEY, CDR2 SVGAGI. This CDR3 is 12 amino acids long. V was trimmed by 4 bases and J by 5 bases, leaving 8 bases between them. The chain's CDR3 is CASSSRRTEAFF. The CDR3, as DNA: TGTGCCAGCAGTTCGAGGAGGACTGAAGCTTTCTTT.

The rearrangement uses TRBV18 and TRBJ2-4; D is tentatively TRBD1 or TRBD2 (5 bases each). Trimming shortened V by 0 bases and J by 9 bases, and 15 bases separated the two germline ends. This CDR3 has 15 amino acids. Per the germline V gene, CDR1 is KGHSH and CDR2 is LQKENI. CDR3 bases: TGTGCCAGCTCACCACCTTCGAGGGACCCCCCCATTCAGTACTTC. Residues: CASSPPSRDPPIQYF.

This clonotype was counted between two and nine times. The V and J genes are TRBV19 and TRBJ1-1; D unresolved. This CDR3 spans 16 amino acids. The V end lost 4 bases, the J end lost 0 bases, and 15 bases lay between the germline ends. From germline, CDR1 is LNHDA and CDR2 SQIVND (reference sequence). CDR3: CASSSINWVMNTEAFF. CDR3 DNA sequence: TGTGCCAGTAGTAGTATTAATTGGGTAATGAACACTGAAGCTTTCTTT.

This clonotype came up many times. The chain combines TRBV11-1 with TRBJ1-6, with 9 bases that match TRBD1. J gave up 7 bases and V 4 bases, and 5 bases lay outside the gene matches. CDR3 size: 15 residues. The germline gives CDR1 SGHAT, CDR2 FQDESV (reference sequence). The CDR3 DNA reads TGTGCCAGCAGCTCCGGACAGGGGATAAATTCACCCCTCCACTTT. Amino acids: CASSSGQGINSPLHF.

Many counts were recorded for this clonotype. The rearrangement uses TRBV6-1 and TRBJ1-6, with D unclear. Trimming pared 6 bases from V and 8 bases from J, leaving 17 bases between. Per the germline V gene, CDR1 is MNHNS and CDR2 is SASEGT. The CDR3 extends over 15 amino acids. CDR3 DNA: TGTGCCAGCAGGCGGACCCTAGAGGGAGATTCACCCCTCCACTTT. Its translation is CASRRTLEGDSPLHF.

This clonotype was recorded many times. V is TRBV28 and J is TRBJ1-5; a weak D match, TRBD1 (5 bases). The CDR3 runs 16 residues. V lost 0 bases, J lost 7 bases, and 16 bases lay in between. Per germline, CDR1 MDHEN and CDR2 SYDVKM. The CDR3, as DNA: TGTGCCAGCAGTTTATGGGGGATGGCAGGGTGGCAGCCCCAGCATTTT. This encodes CASSLWGMAGWQPQHF.

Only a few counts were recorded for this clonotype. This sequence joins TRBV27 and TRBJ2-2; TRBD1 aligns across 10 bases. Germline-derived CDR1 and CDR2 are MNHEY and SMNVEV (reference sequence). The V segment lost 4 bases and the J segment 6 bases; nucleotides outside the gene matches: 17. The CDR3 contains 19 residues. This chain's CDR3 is CASSSPSRGGTGEAGELFF. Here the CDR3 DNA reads TGTGCCAGCAGTTCCCCATCCCGGGGGGGGACAGGGGAGGCCGGGGAGCTGTTTTTT.

In DNA, the CDR3 is TGTGCCAGCAGTGAAGGCTGGAACACTGAAGCTTTCTTT. Translated, it gives CASSEGWNTEAFF. V and J are TRBV25-1 and TRBJ1-1; no clear D gene. Trimming removed 2 bases from V and 1 base from J, with 5 bases in between. The CDR3 sequence is 13 residues long. Germline CDR1 is MGHDK and CDR2 is SYGVNS.

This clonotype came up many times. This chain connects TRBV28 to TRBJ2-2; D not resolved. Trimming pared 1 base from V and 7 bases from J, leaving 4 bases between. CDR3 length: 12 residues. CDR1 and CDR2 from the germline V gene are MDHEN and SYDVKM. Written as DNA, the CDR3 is TGTGCCAGCAGTTTATCTATCGGGGAGCTGTTTTTT. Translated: CASSLSIGELFF.

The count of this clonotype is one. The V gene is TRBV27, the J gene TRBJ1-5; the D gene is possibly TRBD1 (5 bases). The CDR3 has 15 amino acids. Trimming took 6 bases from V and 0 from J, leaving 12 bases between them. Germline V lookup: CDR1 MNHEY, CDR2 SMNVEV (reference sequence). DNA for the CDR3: TGTGCCAGCAGCCGGGGGAAACATAGCAATCAGCCCCAGCATTTT. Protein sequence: CASSRGKHSNQPQHF.

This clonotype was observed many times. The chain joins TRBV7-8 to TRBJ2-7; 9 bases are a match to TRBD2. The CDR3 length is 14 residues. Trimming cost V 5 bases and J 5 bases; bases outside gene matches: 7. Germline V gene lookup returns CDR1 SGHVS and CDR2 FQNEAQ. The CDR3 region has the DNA TGTGCCAGCAGCACCAGCGGGAGGACACACGAGCAGTACTTC. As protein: CASSTSGRTHEQYF.

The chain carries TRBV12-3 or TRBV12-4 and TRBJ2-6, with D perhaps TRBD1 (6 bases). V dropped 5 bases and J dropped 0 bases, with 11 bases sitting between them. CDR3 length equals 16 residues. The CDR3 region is CASSGTTSSGANVLTF. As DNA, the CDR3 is TGTGCCAGCAGTGGGACAACCAGCTCTGGGGCCAACGTCCTGACTTTC.

CDR3 coding DNA: TGTGCCAGCAGCTTATTTCCTAGCGGGAGAAGAACCGGGGAGCTGTTTTTT. It codes for CASSLFPSGRRTGELFF. The chain combines TRBV7-3 with TRBJ2-2; 10 nucleotides agree with TRBD2. CDR3 length: 17 residues. CDR1 and CDR2 (germline): SGHTA, FQGTGA. V lost 2 bases, J lost 5 bases, and 8 bases stayed unmatched.

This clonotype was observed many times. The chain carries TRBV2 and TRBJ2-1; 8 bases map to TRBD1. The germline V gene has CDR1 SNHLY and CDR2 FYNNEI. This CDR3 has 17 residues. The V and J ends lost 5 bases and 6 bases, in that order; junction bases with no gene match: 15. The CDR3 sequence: CASSRLKGSTGGNEQFF. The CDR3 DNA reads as TGTGCCAGCAGTCGACTAAAGGGGTCCACAGGGGGCAATGAGCAGTTCTTC.

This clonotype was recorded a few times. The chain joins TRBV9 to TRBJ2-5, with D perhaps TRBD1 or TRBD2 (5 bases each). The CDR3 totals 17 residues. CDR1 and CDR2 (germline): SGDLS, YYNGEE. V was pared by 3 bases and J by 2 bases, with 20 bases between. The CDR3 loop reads CASSAANPGTPQETQYF. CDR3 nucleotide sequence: TGTGCCAGCAGCGCGGCGAACCCCGGGACCCCTCAAGAGACCCAGTACTTC.